Many counts were recorded for the clone carrying this T cell receptor beta chain. Antigen unknown. This specimen belongs to a study of T cell repertoires in cytomegalovirus infection. Study-level information: Matching HLA type and CMV infection were both indicated by public TCR beta signatures.

Study-level points and caveats: There were carriers of CMV plus the relevant HLA, and cumulative public TCR beta family frequency identified them. Ex vivo, HLA-C-restricted CMV-specific TCR beta clonotypes prevailed over the rest of the response.

The CDR3 totals 16 residues. From germline, CDR1 is SGHTA and CDR2 FQGNSA. Losses at the gene ends were 4 bases for V and 2 bases for J; bases not matched to a gene: 7. TCRdb redid the calling of the reads with MiXCR, one entry per CDR3 protein. Among about 740,000 distinct CDR3 sequences listed, 35% were seen once. The chain has TRBV7-2 and TRBJ2-7; 11 nucleotides line up with TRBD2. The material sequenced was PBMCs. This sequence was found in a human donor in good health (CMV status not recorded). Some clones in this sample may be carry-over from other donors' samples. This chain's CDR3 is CASSSTRLAGTYEQYF. Here the CDR3 DNA reads TGTGCCAGCAGCTCGACTAGACTAGCGGGGACCTACGAGCAGTACTTC.